Listed below are T cell receptor beta chains from one sample, sequenced in a study of blood T cell repertoires in COVID-19. Assay used: immunoSEQ multiplex PCR; TCRdb lists only in-frame clones, some missing. The table has 220,000 or so clones, about 86% seen once. Sample: PBMCs or T cells enriched from blood (not recorded which). The receptors here all came from a woman between 40 and 55 years old with acute COVID-19. CDR3s include the opening cysteine and the closing phenylalanine or tryptophan. D genes are given only for firm matches. Clone size is stated in some rows and not others, as once, few, many or a class when expanded.

TRBJ2-2 | TRBV19 | TRBD2 | - | TGTGCCAGTACGGGACTATGGAACACCGGGGAGCTGTTTTTT | CASTGLWNTGELFF
TRBJ1-2 | TRBV2 | - | - | TGTGCCACCACCCAGCGAGGGTATGGCTACACCTTC | CATTQRGYGYTF
TRBJ2-7 | TRBV9 | TRBD1 | - | TGTGCCAGCAGCTTCAGGGAGACAGGGGACGAGCAGTACTTC | CASSFRETGDEQYF
TRBJ2-7 | TRBV18 | - | once | TGTGCCAGCTCACCACGGGTAGGTGGGAGTTACGAGCAGTACTTC | CASSPRVGGSYEQYF
TRBJ2-5 | TRBV28 | - | once | TGTGCCAGCAGTCCCGGGTGGCAAGAGACCCAGTACTTC | CASSPGWQETQYF
TRBJ1-1 | TRBV19 | - | many | TGTGCCACCAAGACAGGAGAGACTGAAGCTTTCTTT | CATKTGETEAFF
TRBJ1-4 | TRBV9 | - | once | TGTGCCAGCGATAGTAATGAAAAACTGTTTTTT | CASDSNEKLFF
TRBJ2-1 | TRBV5-4 | - | - | TGTGCCAGCAGCTTTCCCGGTGAGCAGTTCTTC | CASSFPGEQFF
TRBJ1-1 | TRBV7-9 | - | - | TGTGCCAGCAGCTTTGGGGGGAAGAACACTGAAGCTTTCTTT | CASSFGGKNTEAFF
TRBJ2-7 | TRBV11-2 | - | once | TGTGCCAGCAGCTTAGGACACACCTACGAGCAGTACTTC | CASSLGHTYEQYF
TRBJ1-3 | TRBV28 | - | - | TGTGCCAGCAGACAAGGTGCGGACACCATATATTTT | CASRQGADTIYF
TRBJ2-3 | TRBV5-1 | - | - | TGCGCCAGCAGCTTGGGGCAGGGTTCAGATACGCAGTATTTT | CASSLGQGSDTQYF
TRBJ2-5 | TRBV5-1 | TRBD2 | many | TGCGCCAGCAGCTTGGGCGTTGCAGGGAGGGTTGAGACCCAGTACTTC | CASSLGVAGRVETQYF
TRBJ1-2 | TRBV14 | - | - | TGTGCCAGCAGCCAAGATCTGTGGGGAGGTGGCTACACCTTC | CASSQDLWGGGYTF
TRBJ2-1 | TRBV7-7 | - | once | TGTGCCAGCAGCAGTTCGGACAGCGCCTACAATGAGCAGTTCTTC | CASSSSDSAYNEQFF
TRBJ2-3 | TRBV7-2 | - | - | TGTGCCAGCACCCAGCGGGTGGGGAGGGGGTTCACAGATACGCAGTATTTT | CASTQRVGRGFTDTQYF
TRBJ2-7 | TRBV10-2 | - | few | TGCGCCAGCAGTCTATGGGGGGACGAGCAGTACTTC | CASSLWGDEQYF
TRBJ2-5 | TRBV3-1/TRBV3-2 | TRBD2 | - | TGTGCCAGCAGCCCCCGAACACTAGCGGGAGTAGAGACCCAGTACTTC | CASSPRTLAGVETQYF
TRBJ2-7 | TRBV10-3 | TRBD2 | - | TGTGCCATCAGTGATTCTAGCGGGAGGGCGTTCTCCGAGCAGTACTTC | CAISDSSGRAFSEQYF
TRBJ1-2 | TRBV3-1/TRBV3-2 | TRBD1 | - | TGTGCCAGCAGCCCCCGGGACAGGGAAAGGGGTGGCTACACCTTC | CASSPRDRERGGYTF
TRBJ2-3 | TRBV5-1 | - | - | TGCGCCAGCAGCTTGGGAGCCTGGGGGAGGATTGGAACAGATACGCAGTATTTT | CASSLGAWGRIGTDTQYF
TRBJ2-7 | TRBV28 | TRBD1 | - | TGTGCCAGCAGATTACAGGGGATCTCCTACGAGCAGTACTTC | CASRLQGISYEQYF
TRBJ2-3 | TRBV28 | - | - | TGTGCCAGCAGAATTGGCCTAGCGGATACGCAGTATTTT | CASRIGLADTQYF
TRBJ2-7 | TRBV18 | TRBD2 | - | TGTGCCAGCTCATGGGGACTAGCGGGGACCTACGAGCAGTACTTC | CASSWGLAGTYEQYF
TRBJ1-1 | TRBV6-5 | TRBD1 | many | TGTGCCAGCAGTTACTCGACAGGGGGCTTGAACACTGAAGCTTTCTTT | CASSYSTGGLNTEAFF
TRBJ2-6 | TRBV7-2 | - | - | TGTGCCAGCAGCTCGTACTCCGGGACAAGGGGTTCCGGGGCCAACGTCCTGACTTTC | CASSSYSGTRGSGANVLTF
TRBJ1-4 | TRBV7-2 | TRBD1 | once | TGTGCCAGCAGCTTAGGGTCAGGGGGCCGGGAAAAACTGTTTTTT | CASSLGSGGREKLFF
TRBJ2-2 | TRBV7-8 | TRBD1 | - | TGTGCCAGCAACAGAGGACAGGGGAGGTACACCGGGGAGCTGTTTTTT | CASNRGQGRYTGELFF
TRBJ1-1 | TRBV19 | - | many | TGTGCCAGTAGTATCTTTGGAGGGAACACTGAAGCTTTCTTT | CASSIFGGNTEAFF
TRBJ2-1 | TRBV27 | TRBD2 | - | TGTGCCAGCAGGGGAGCGGGAGCCTCCTACAATGAGCAGTTCTTC | CASRGAGASYNEQFF
TRBJ2-7 | TRBV29-1 | TRBD2 | - | TGCAGCGTTGTATATTCTAGCGGCTCCTACGAGCAGTACTTC | CSVVYSSGSYEQYF